This entry describes one TCR beta chain. Its antigen is undetermined. A read error likely explains this, since a far larger clone differs by one base. This specimen belongs to a study of beta chain features in type 1 diabetes. General study points: There was a moderate but significant shortening of TCRB CDR3s in all four CD4+ subsets of Type 1 diabetes patients. The cDNA sequencing approach could over-represent high-TCR-expressing cells.

The V gene's germline CDR1 is LGHNA and CDR2 YSLEER. The CDR3 covers 11 residues. V was shortened by 5 bases and J by 4 bases, with 3 bases between the two germline ends. Every bit of the isolated RNA underwent reverse transcription, so sequencing read expressed TCRB transcripts. Libraries were prepared by immunoSEQ multiplex PCR; TCRdb keeps only in-frame clonotypes and omits some of them. The repertoire holds 250,000 to 400,000 clones, with 14% as singletons. Sequenced: central memory CD4+ T cells from blood. The chain uses TRBV4-3 and TRBJ2-1; D ambiguous. The sequence came from a man aged 30-40 years in good health. The CDR3 DNA sequence: TGCGCCAGCAGCTCATACAATGAGCAGTTCTTC. This codes for CASSSYNEQFF.